Listed below are T cell receptor beta chains from one sample, sequenced in a study of cytotoxic CD8 clonotypes in ibrutinib-treated CLL. Sequenced by immunoSEQ multiplex PCR; TCRdb stores in-frame clones only, minus some. The data contain about 72,000 clones, 80% of them seen just once; the ten biggest clones take up less than 9%. The sample consisted of PBMCs, taken at disease progression, from a patient treated with ibrutinib. These receptors were collected from a human donor with chronic lymphocytic leukemia. The CDR3 runs from the conserved cysteine through the conserved F or W. D genes are given only for firm matches. Only part of the rows carry a size: once, few, many, or a class if the clone is expanded.

D gene: .
V gene: TRBV5-4
J gene: TRBJ2-7
clone size: .
CDR3 protein: CASSMVFGDAEQYF
CDR3 DNA: TGTGCCAGCAGCATGGTATTTGGAGACGCGGAGCAGTACTTC

D gene: .
V gene: TRBV5-8
J gene: TRBJ2-7
clone size: .
CDR3 protein: CASSLLRSSYEQYF
CDR3 DNA: TGTGCCAGCAGCTTGTTACGAAGCTCCTACGAGCAGTACTTC

D gene: .
V gene: TRBV5-1
J gene: TRBJ2-5
clone size: once
CDR3 protein: CASSLARQETQYF
CDR3 DNA: TGCGCCAGCAGCTTGGCCCGGCAAGAGACCCAGTACTTC

D gene: TRBD1
V gene: TRBV5-1
J gene: TRBJ1-1
clone size: few
CDR3 protein: CASSLGTGAGNTEAFF
CDR3 DNA: TGCGCCAGCAGCTTGGGAACAGGGGCGGGGAACACTGAAGCTTTCTTT

D gene: .
V gene: TRBV7-8
J gene: TRBJ2-2
clone size: once
CDR3 protein: CASSLRSHLGTGELFF
CDR3 DNA: TGTGCCAGCAGCTTAAGGTCTCACCTTGGCACCGGGGAGCTGTTTTTT

D gene: .
V gene: TRBV9
J gene: TRBJ1-4
clone size: .
CDR3 protein: CASSAPRIRSNEKLFF
CDR3 DNA: TGTGCCAGCAGCGCACCTAGAATACGGTCTAATGAAAAACTGTTTTTT

D gene: TRBD1
V gene: TRBV5-4
J gene: TRBJ1-5
clone size: few
CDR3 protein: CASSQDRGRQPQHF
CDR3 DNA: TGTGCCAGCAGCCAGGACAGGGGACGTCAGCCCCAGCATTTT

D gene: .
V gene: TRBV7-2
J gene: TRBJ2-1
clone size: .
CDR3 protein: CASSLESSSYNEQFF
CDR3 DNA: TGTGCCAGCAGCTTAGAGAGTAGCTCCTACAATGAGCAGTTCTTC

D gene: .
V gene: TRBV28
J gene: TRBJ1-2
clone size: once
CDR3 protein: CASTELLHNYGYTF
CDR3 DNA: TGTGCCAGCACTGAGCTTCTGCATAACTATGGCTACACCTTC

D gene: TRBD1
V gene: TRBV28
J gene: TRBJ1-3
clone size: .
CDR3 protein: CASSPPLQGSGNTIYF
CDR3 DNA: TGTGCCAGCAGTCCCCCCCTACAGGGGTCTGGAAACACCATATATTTT

D gene: .
V gene: TRBV28
J gene: TRBJ1-5
clone size: .
CDR3 protein: CASLLRSSSQPQHF
CDR3 DNA: TGTGCCAGCTTATTGAGGAGTTCGAGTCAGCCCCAGCATTTT

D gene: .
V gene: TRBV28
J gene: TRBJ1-6
clone size: .
CDR3 protein: CASSFGRYNSPLHF
CDR3 DNA: TGTGCCAGCAGTTTCGGGAGATACAATTCACCCCTCCACTTT

D gene: .
V gene: TRBV2
J gene: TRBJ1-3
clone size: .
CDR3 protein: CASSDIGGGNTIYF
CDR3 DNA: TGTGCCAGCAGTGATATTGGGGGTGGAAACACCATATATTTT

D gene: .
V gene: TRBV29-1
J gene: TRBJ1-1
clone size: .
CDR3 protein: CTVWILLAEAFF
CDR3 DNA: TGCACCGTTTGGATTTTACTGGCTGAAGCTTTCTTT

D gene: TRBD1
V gene: TRBV4-2
J gene: TRBJ1-2
clone size: .
CDR3 protein: CASSQPGGTGVTYGYTF
CDR3 DNA: TGTGCCAGCAGCCAACCTGGGGGGACAGGGGTTACCTATGGCTACACCTTC

D gene: .
V gene: TRBV7-9
J gene: TRBJ2-3
clone size: .
CDR3 protein: CASSLEATTDTQYF
CDR3 DNA: TGTGCCAGCAGCTTAGAGGCTACTACAGATACGCAGTATTTT

D gene: TRBD1
V gene: TRBV27
J gene: TRBJ2-7
clone size: .
CDR3 protein: CASSLWKGAEQYF
CDR3 DNA: TGTGCCAGCAGTTTATGGAAGGGGGCCGAGCAGTACTTC

D gene: TRBD1
V gene: TRBV5-5
J gene: TRBJ1-2
clone size: .
CDR3 protein: CASSLSYATGGDNFFGGYTF
CDR3 DNA: TGTGCCAGCAGCTTGAGCTACGCCACAGGGGGCGACAACTTTTTCGGTGGCTACACCTTC

D gene: TRBD2
V gene: TRBV2
J gene: TRBJ2-3
clone size: .
CDR3 protein: CASSDRGLRIADTQYF
CDR3 DNA: TGTGCCAGCAGTGATAGGGGACTACGGATCGCAGATACGCAGTATTTT

D gene: .
V gene: TRBV7-9
J gene: TRBJ1-1
clone size: .
CDR3 protein: CASRLANTEAFF
CDR3 DNA: TGTGCCAGCAGGCTAGCGAACACTGAAGCTTTCTTT

D gene: .
V gene: TRBV19
J gene: TRBJ1-2
clone size: .
CDR3 protein: CASSTEIRTAIHGYTF
CDR3 DNA: TGTGCCAGTAGTACAGAAATTAGGACAGCGATTCATGGCTACACCTTC

D gene: .
V gene: TRBV7-8
J gene: TRBJ2-1
clone size: .
CDR3 protein: CASSPRDNSYNEQFF
CDR3 DNA: TGTGCCAGCAGCCCCCGGGACAACTCCTACAATGAGCAGTTCTTC

D gene: .
V gene: TRBV14
J gene: TRBJ2-5
clone size: .
CDR3 protein: CASSHQETQYF
CDR3 DNA: TGTGCCAGCAGCCACCAAGAGACCCAGTACTTC

D gene: .
V gene: TRBV10-2
J gene: TRBJ1-6
clone size: .
CDR3 protein: CASSEGARLGSPLHF
CDR3 DNA: TGCGCCAGCAGTGAAGGTGCCCGTTTGGGTTCACCCCTCCACTTT

D gene: TRBD1
V gene: TRBV7-9
J gene: TRBJ2-3
clone size: .
CDR3 protein: CASSFGVGTGLGDTQYF
CDR3 DNA: TGTGCCAGCAGCTTCGGGGTCGGGACAGGCCTCGGAGATACGCAGTATTTT

D gene: .
V gene: TRBV6-1
J gene: TRBJ2-7
clone size: .
CDR3 protein: CASSEVGEQYF
CDR3 DNA: TGTGCCAGCAGTGAAGTTGGCGAGCAGTACTTC

D gene: .
V gene: TRBV18
J gene: TRBJ1-3
clone size: once
CDR3 protein: CASSPFQLSSGNTIYF
CDR3 DNA: TGTGCCAGCTCACCATTCCAACTGAGCTCTGGAAACACCATATATTTT

D gene: .
V gene: TRBV7-8
J gene: TRBJ1-4
clone size: few
CDR3 protein: CASSLQGRLHEKLFF
CDR3 DNA: TGTGCCAGCAGCTTACAGGGCAGGCTTCATGAAAAACTGTTTTTT

D gene: TRBD1
V gene: TRBV6-4
J gene: TRBJ1-4
clone size: .
CDR3 protein: CASSIDRATNEKLFF
CDR3 DNA: TGTGCCAGCAGTATCGACAGGGCAACTAATGAAAAACTGTTTTTT

D gene: .
V gene: TRBV5-6
J gene: TRBJ2-1
clone size: .
CDR3 protein: CASSLVGGNEQFF
CDR3 DNA: TGTGCCAGCAGCTTGGTAGGGGGGAATGAGCAGTTCTTC

D gene: TRBD1
V gene: TRBV2
J gene: TRBJ1-5
clone size: .
CDR3 protein: CASSARTGVGQPQHF
CDR3 DNA: TGTGCCAGCAGTGCCAGGACAGGGGTAGGTCAGCCCCAGCATTTT

D gene: TRBD2
V gene: TRBV5-6
J gene: TRBJ2-1
clone size: .
CDR3 protein: CASSPRLAGNQGEQFF
CDR3 DNA: TGTGCCAGCAGCCCAAGACTAGCGGGGAACCAGGGGGAGCAGTTCTTC

D gene: .
V gene: TRBV7-9
J gene: TRBJ1-4
clone size: .
CDR3 protein: CASSSRQAPGGEKLFF
CDR3 DNA: TGTGCCAGCAGCTCGAGACAGGCGCCTGGTGGTGAAAAACTGTTTTTT

D gene: TRBD1
V gene: TRBV5-1
J gene: TRBJ2-7
clone size: once
CDR3 protein: CASSLDRGLYEQYF
CDR3 DNA: TGCGCCAGCAGCTTGGACAGGGGTCTCTACGAGCAGTACTTC

D gene: TRBD2
V gene: TRBV4-2
J gene: TRBJ2-7
clone size: .
CDR3 protein: CASSQVGTSGSSYEQYF
CDR3 DNA: TGTGCCAGCAGCCAAGTTGGGACTAGCGGGAGCTCCTACGAGCAGTACTTC

D gene: .
V gene: TRBV6-5
J gene: TRBJ2-1
clone size: .
CDR3 protein: CASSYVISAYNEQFF
CDR3 DNA: TGTGCCAGCAGTTACGTCATTTCGGCGTACAATGAGCAGTTCTTC

D gene: TRBD1
V gene: TRBV5-1
J gene: TRBJ1-2
clone size: .
CDR3 protein: CASSRNRGGHYGYTF
CDR3 DNA: TGCGCCAGCAGCCGTAACAGGGGAGGTCACTATGGCTACACCTTC

D gene: .
V gene: TRBV4-1
J gene: TRBJ2-7
clone size: .
CDR3 protein: CASSQASLQGYYEQYF
CDR3 DNA: TGCGCCAGCAGCCAAGCTTCGTTACAGGGCTACTACGAGCAGTACTTC

D gene: .
V gene: TRBV29-1
J gene: TRBJ2-7
clone size: few
CDR3 protein: CSVMGTGGYEQYF
CDR3 DNA: TGCAGCGTTATGGGAACTGGGGGCTACGAGCAGTACTTC

D gene: .
V gene: TRBV30
J gene: TRBJ1-2
clone size: .
CDR3 protein: CAWSSVGYGYTF
CDR3 DNA: TGTGCCTGGAGTTCGGTGGGCTATGGCTACACCTTC